The present T cell receptor (beta chain) was sequenced within a study of spatial heterogeneity in lung cancer. Study results and limitations: Tumor TCRs that were ubiquitous and expanded showed up in blood more at resection than follow-up.

This clonotype was detected a few times. Its antigen is not known. Time point meaning: sample taken at primary tumor resection. From tumor, nontumor lung or frozen PBMC, whole RNA was taken unsorted for sequencing. The V and J ends lost 3 bases and 2 bases respectively, with 11 bases between them. CDR1 is GTSNPN and CDR2 is SVGIG in the germline V gene (reference sequence). This CDR3 spans 15 amino acids. In the library, each TCR cDNA molecule bore its own unique molecular identifier. TCRdb processed the 5' RACE reads anew with MiXCR; each CDR3 protein has one entry. The sample has just under 95,000 distinct CDR3 sequences; around 12% are singletons.

This chain uses TRBV30 with TRBJ2-6; tentatively, D is TRBD2 (6 bases). Sequencing used PBMCs, obtained at surgery. The TCR originated in a male donor with early-stage non-small cell lung cancer. CDR3 sequence: CAWSPREAGANVLTF. CDR3 DNA: TGTGCCTGGAGCCCCAGGGAGGCTGGGGCCAACGTCCTGACTTTC.